The 17 T cell receptor beta chains reported below all come from one sample, sequenced in a study of beta chain features in type 1 diabetes. Reverse transcribing all isolated RNA meant expressed TCRB transcripts were sequenced. This table comes from immunoSEQ multiplex PCR, and its TCRdb copy is limited to in-frame clones, with some not included. In the table there are about half a million clones, around 28% of which are singletons. The sequenced sample consisted of naive CD4+ T cells from blood. These receptors were collected from a man between 18 and 29 years old in good health.

The rearrangement links TRBV27 to TRBJ2-3; D gene ambiguous. The ends were cut back, 2 bases at V and 4 bases at J, with 10 bases in the middle. In germline, CDR1 is MNHEY, CDR2 SMNVEV (reference sequence). CDR3 size: 14 residues. CDR3 nucleotide sequence: TGTGCCAGCAGTTTACTAGTTCCCTCAGATACGCAGTATTTT. It translates to CASSLLVPSDTQYF.

This clone was observed a handful of times. This sequence joins TRBV5-5 and TRBJ2-3, with TRBD2 matching over 8 bases. V shed 4 bases, J shed 6 bases, and the junction held 7 bases outside the gene matches. This CDR3 is built from 14 residues. The V gene's germline CDR1 is SGHKS and CDR2 YYEKEE (reference sequence). Written as DNA, the CDR3 is TGTGCCAGCAGCCGAAGCGGGAGTTATGATACGCAGTATTTT. This sequence encodes CASSRSGSYDTQYF.

Here the CDR3 DNA reads TGTGCCAGCAGCTTCCCAGGACAGGGGATGCATGGCTACACCTTC. It is translated as CASSFPGQGMHGYTF. This chain joins TRBV5-6 and TRBJ1-2; TRBD1 matches at 9 bases. The CDR3 sequence is 15 residues long. The germline V gene has CDR1 SGHDT and CDR2 YYEEEE. V shed 2 bases and J 6 bases; nucleotides not matched to a gene: 8.

This clone was seen only a few times. This chain connects TRBV6-1 to TRBJ2-1, with D perhaps matching TRBD1 (6 bases). This CDR3 has 16 amino acids. V was trimmed by 1 base and J by 4 bases, leaving 14 bases between them. Per the germline V gene, CDR1 is MNHNS and CDR2 is SASEGT. This CDR3 reads CASSEVHRQDYNEQFF. The DNA for the CDR3 is TGTGCCAGCAGTGAAGTACACCGACAGGATTACAATGAGCAGTTCTTC.

This clone was found once. The chain recombines TRBV9 with TRBJ2-7; 10 bases map to TRBD1. V lost 4 bases to trimming and J lost 5 bases; unmatched junction nucleotides: 6. The CDR3 extends over 14 amino acids. Germline lookup yields CDR1 SGDLS and CDR2 YYNGEE. The chain's CDR3 is CASSWGQGRDEQYF. CDR3 bases: TGTGCCAGCAGCTGGGGACAGGGGAGGGACGAGCAGTACTTC. The variable domain in full, completed from reference TRBV9 and TRBJ2-7, reads DSGVTQTPKHLITATGQRVTLRCSPRSGDLSVYWYQQSLDQGLQFLIQYYNGEERAKGNILERFSAQQFPDLHSELNLSSLELGDSALYFCASSWGQGRDEQYFGPGTRLTVT.

The chain links TRBV28 to TRBJ1-5; tentatively, D is TRBD1 (5 bases). Germline V gene lookup returns CDR1 MDHEN and CDR2 SYDVKM. The CDR3 extends over 15 amino acids. The germline V and J ends were trimmed by 5 bases and 4 bases, with 15 bases remaining between them. The CDR3 is CASSAESRGNQPQHF. The CDR3 DNA follows: TGTGCCAGCAGTGCGGAATCTCGGGGGAATCAGCCCCAGCATTTT.

This chain joins TRBV6-1 and TRBJ2-7; maybe TRBD1 (5 bases). V was pared by 2 bases and J by 6 bases, with 20 bases between. This CDR3 is 16 amino acids long. CDR1 and CDR2 (germline): MNHNS, SASEGT. The CDR3 bases are TGTGCCAGCAGTGAATTTCATGGGGCAGCTAGTCGCGAGCAGTACTTC. This encodes CASSEFHGAASREQYF.

This sequence joins TRBV28 and TRBJ2-5; TRBD1 aligns across 7 bases. V shed 5 bases and J 3 bases; nucleotides not matched to a gene: 3. This CDR3 has 13 residues. Germline CDR1 MDHEN, CDR2 SYDVKM. DNA of the CDR3: TGTGCCAGCAGTCCCGACAGGGAAGAGACCCAGTACTTC. It codes for CASSPDREETQYF.

This clone was detected only a few times. The V gene is TRBV15, the J gene TRBJ2-7; 9 nucleotides align to TRBD2. Germline-derived CDR1 and CDR2 are LNHNV and YYDKDF (reference sequence). Germline trimming cut 1 base from V and 3 bases from J; bases unmatched to any gene: 4. The CDR3 has 15 amino acids. The CDR3 DNA sequence: TGTGCCACCAGCAGAGGCGTAGCGGGGGACTACGAGCAGTACTTC. Encoded protein: CATSRGVAGDYEQYF.

This clone was picked up a small number of times. The rearrangement joins TRBV15 to TRBJ2-3, with 15 positions matching TRBD2. The CDR3 length is 16 residues. Trimming removed 3 bases from V and 6 bases from J; junction bases left unmatched: 4. Germline loops: CDR1 LNHNV, CDR2 YYDKDF (reference sequence). The CDR3 reads CATSRGLAGGVDTQYF. CDR3 DNA sequence: TGTGCCACCAGCAGGGGACTAGCGGGAGGCGTGGATACGCAGTATTTT. The variable domain in full, completed from reference TRBV15 and TRBJ2-3, reads DAMVIQNPRYQVTQFGKPVTLSCSQTLNHNVMYWYQQKSSQAPKLLFHYYDKDFNNEADTPDNFQSRRPNTSFCFLDIRSPGLGDTAMYLCATSRGLAGGVDTQYFGPGTRLTVL.

J is TRBJ2-2 and V is TRBV9; unclear D gene. This CDR3 comprises 14 residues. Germline assignment: CDR1 SGDLS and CDR2 YYNGEE. Trimming cost V 2 bases and J 7 bases, with 12 bases left between them. CDR3 in DNA: TGTGCCAGCAGCGTCCGTGGATACGACGGGGAGCTGTTTTTT. The encoded protein is CASSVRGYDGELFF.

The rearrangement joins TRBV30 to TRBJ2-5, with 8 bases lining up with TRBD2. The CDR3 loop spans 15 amino acids. Germline V gene data show CDR1 as GTSNPN and CDR2 as SVGIG (reference sequence). The trim removed 1 base at V and 7 bases at J, leaving 11 bases unmatched. The CDR3 nucleotides read TGTGCCTGGAGTGCCCTCGGACCCCGGGAGGGGACCCAGTACTTC. It codes for CAWSALGPREGTQYF.

A word on this clone: Different DNA sequences within this sample yield the same CDR3. The chain carries TRBV6-5 and TRBJ2-1; perhaps D is TRBD1 or TRBD2 (6 bases each). The germline gives CDR1 MNHEY, CDR2 SVGAGI. V was cut by 6 bases and J by 4 bases, with 10 bases left in between. This CDR3 has 13 residues. The CDR3 bases are TGTGCCAGCAGGAGGGGGAGGTACAATGAGCAGTTCTTC. Amino acids: CASRRGRYNEQFF.

The rearrangement links TRBV4-2 to TRBJ1-1; no clear D. The V gene lost 1 base and the J gene lost 1 base, with 7 bases spanning the gap. This CDR3 has 14 amino acids. The germline gives CDR1 LGHNA, CDR2 YNFKEQ. In DNA form, the CDR3 reads TGTGCCAGCAGCCAAGTTAGATCGAACACTGAAGCTTTCTTT. As protein: CASSQVRSNTEAFF.

The chain carries TRBV4-3 and TRBJ1-4; 7 bases match TRBD1. The V and J ends lost 0 bases and 7 bases, in that order; junction bases with no gene match: 5. The CDR3 spans 15 residues. The V gene's germline CDR1 is LGHNA and CDR2 YSLEER. CDR3 DNA sequence: TGCGCCAGCAGCCAAGATACGGCAGGGGGTGAAAAACTGTTTTTT. The encoded protein is CASSQDTAGGEKLFF.

This chain joins TRBV29-1 and TRBJ2-1, with D possibly TRBD1 on 6 matching bases. Germline CDR1 and CDR2: SQVTM and ANQGSEA. V dropped 7 bases and J dropped 4 bases, with 20 bases sitting between them. The CDR3 has 15 amino acids. CDR3 sequence (DNA): TGCAGCGCAGGGGCGACAGTGACCCATTACAATGAGCAGTTCTTC. This encodes CSAGATVTHYNEQFF.

The V call is TRBV30, the J call TRBJ1-5, with 9 nucleotides matching TRBD1. The CDR3 sequence is 13 residues long. Germline assignment: CDR1 GTSNPN and CDR2 SVGIG (reference sequence). J gave up 7 bases and V 3 bases, and 4 bases lay outside the gene matches. CDR3: CAWRRQGGQPQHF. CDR3 sequence (DNA): TGTGCCTGGAGGCGACAGGGGGGGCAGCCCCAGCATTTT.